The 32 T cell receptor beta chains in this list originate from one sample, sequenced in a study of T cell clonotyping in hematopoietic cell transplantation. Sequenced by immunoSEQ multiplex PCR; TCRdb stores in-frame clones only, minus some. The sample has 6,500 to 7,000 clones; roughly 98% are singletons. Here the sequenced sample was PBMCs, taken 30 days after allogeneic stem cell transplant. Source of these receptors: a male patient in his sixties who had an allogeneic stem cell transplant from a related donor, so the T cells may come from the graft donor. Some clones in this sample may be carry-over from other donors' samples.

The chain links TRBV2 to TRBJ1-2, with a tentative D call TRBD1 (5 bases). Germline V lookup: CDR1 SNHLY, CDR2 FYNNEI. The CDR3 sequence is 15 residues long. Trimming took 3 bases from V and 0 from J, leaving 11 bases between them. The CDR3 DNA reads TGTGCCAGCAGTGATAGGCAGGGAGCTAACTATGGCTACACCTTC. This encodes CASSDRQGANYGYTF.

As concerns this clone: One end of the junction varies from germline; a read error may be responsible. The chain has TRBV15 and TRBJ2-7; D gene ambiguous. The CDR3 runs 17 residues. Germline values: CDR1 LNHNV, CDR2 YYDKDF (reference sequence). DNA for the CDR3: TGTGCCACCAGAAGAGCATGGGGTGACACCAGCTCCTACGAGCAGTACTTC. Translation: CATRRAWGDTSSYEQYF.

V and J are TRBV4-3 and TRBJ1-2; the match to TRBD1 covers 7 bases. Trimming at V came to 1 base and at J to 7 bases, leaving 12 bases not matched to a gene. From germline, CDR1 is LGHNA and CDR2 YSLEER. CDR3 length: 16 amino acids. CDR3 protein: CASSQGGQIPVGGYTF. Written as DNA, the CDR3 is TGCGCCAGCAGCCAAGGGGGACAGATTCCTGTAGGTGGCTACACCTTC.

The genes are TRBV4-2 and TRBJ1-5; unclear D gene. The germline V and J ends were trimmed by 1 base and 5 bases, with 21 bases remaining between them. Germline V gene sequence: CDR1 LGHNA, CDR2 YNFKEQ. This CDR3 is built from 18 residues. The CDR3 is CASSQVLHSNNPYQPQHF. The CDR3 DNA sequence: TGTGCCAGCAGCCAAGTTTTGCACAGCAATAACCCTTATCAGCCCCAGCATTTT.

The DNA for the CDR3 is TGCGCCAGCAGCCGAGGGGGGGGTGGGAACACTGAAGCTTTCTTT. Translation gives CASSRGGGGNTEAFF. The chain joins TRBV4-1 to TRBJ1-1; D is possibly TRBD1 (6 bases). CDR3 length: 15 residues. Germline V gene data show CDR1 as MGHRA and CDR2 as YSYEKL. Deletions cut 4 bases from V and 1 base from J, with 13 bases between.

V gene TRBV5-6 combines with J gene TRBJ1-6; D possibly corresponds to TRBD1 (6 bases). The CDR3 runs to 15 residues. V lost 0 bases and J lost 9, with 13 bases in between. Germline V gene data show CDR1 as SGHDT and CDR2 as YYEEEE. This chain's CDR3 is CASSLGGGLLSPLHF. CDR3 coding DNA: TGTGCCAGCAGCTTGGGAGGGGGGCTGCTTTCACCCCTCCACTTT.

The gene calls are TRBV11-3 and TRBJ2-7; 10 bases fit TRBD1. After removal of 5 bases from V and 4 bases from J, the junction contained 5 bases not matched to a gene. The CDR3 spans 14 residues. Germline CDR1 reads SGHNT; CDR2 reads YENEEA. The CDR3: CASSPGTGDYEQYF. The CDR3 DNA reads TGTGCCAGCAGCCCCGGGACAGGGGATTACGAGCAGTACTTC.

The chain couples TRBV2 to TRBJ1-4; 7 bases line up with TRBD1. The CDR3 totals 18 residues. The V gene's germline CDR1 is SNHLY and CDR2 FYNNEI. Trimming cost V 3 bases and J 3 bases; bases outside gene matches: 13. The CDR3 reads CASSEGGGQSPPNEKLFF. The CDR3 DNA follows: TGTGCCAGCAGTGAGGGGGGGGGACAGTCCCCTCCTAATGAAAAACTGTTTTTT.

This clone was seen once. CDR3 region: CASSISGDGETQYF. CDR3 DNA: TGTGCCAGTAGTATTTCCGGGGATGGGGAGACCCAGTACTTC. The chain combines TRBV19 with TRBJ2-5, with D maybe TRBD2 (5 bases). V was trimmed by 3 bases and J by 5 bases, leaving 13 bases between them. CDR3 length: 14 amino acids. The V gene's germline CDR1 is LNHDA and CDR2 SQIVND (reference sequence).

Only one count was recorded for this clone. The chain combines TRBV7-9 with TRBJ2-1, with 8 bases identical to TRBD2. The germline gives CDR1 SEHNR, CDR2 FQNEAQ (reference sequence). After removal of 1 base from V and 10 bases from J, the junction contained 15 bases not matched to a gene. CDR3 size: 17 residues. The CDR3 DNA reads TGTGCCAGCAGCTTAGATCCGGCCGGCGGGGGGTTCGAAGAGCAGTTCTTC. This gives the protein CASSLDPAGGGFEEQFF.

This chain connects TRBV30 to TRBJ1-5; 7 nucleotides agree with TRBD1. The CDR3 is 14 amino acids. The germline CDR1 and CDR2 sequences are GTSNPN and SVGIG (reference sequence). V shed 3 bases, J shed 1 base, and the junction held 3 bases outside the gene matches. CDR3 sequence reads: CAWSGTESNQPQHF. The CDR3 DNA reads as TGTGCCTGGAGCGGGACAGAGAGCAATCAGCCCCAGCATTTT.

The gene calls are TRBV4-2 and TRBJ1-2, with 9 bases matching TRBD1. Germline-derived CDR1 and CDR2 are LGHNA and YNFKEQ. There are 14 residues in the CDR3. V was pared by 0 bases and J by 8 bases, with 4 bases of the junction left unmatched. Here the CDR3 DNA reads TGTGCCAGCAGCCAAGAACAGGGGGCGAGGGGCTACACCTTC. It yields the protein CASSQEQGARGYTF.

The rearrangement joins TRBV27 to TRBJ1-1; D is possibly TRBD1 (6 bases). The CDR3 spans 12 residues. V shed 4 bases and J shed 8 bases, with 11 bases lying between them. Germline V gene lookup returns CDR1 MNHEY and CDR2 SMNVEV (reference sequence). The CDR3 region is CASSSPTGEAFF. The CDR3 DNA is TGTGCCAGCAGTTCCCCCACAGGGGAAGCTTTCTTT.

This clone was seen once. The chain recombines TRBV7-2 with TRBJ1-1; D gene ambiguous. The CDR3 contains 13 residues. Trimming took off 3 bases at V and 8 bases at J, with 13 bases between the two ends. Germline CDR1 SGHTA, CDR2 FQGNSA. CDR3 region: CASSFSGSLEAFF. The CDR3 DNA sequence: TGTGCCAGCAGCTTCTCGGGGTCGCTGGAAGCTTTCTTT.

V gene TRBV7-2 combines with J gene TRBJ2-2; TRBD2 matches at 10 bases. The CDR3 runs to 17 residues. The V gene's germline CDR1 is SGHTA and CDR2 FQGNSA. The junction had 9 bases not matched to a gene; V was cut back by 8 bases and J by 0 bases. CDR3 sequence (DNA): TGTGCCAGCCGGGGGGCTAGCGGGGGCCCGAACACCGGGGAGCTGTTTTTT. This encodes CASRGASGGPNTGELFF.

The J gene is TRBJ2-7, the V gene TRBV7-8; D may be TRBD2 (6 bases). The CDR3 is made up of 17 amino acids. V lost 4 bases, J lost 0 bases, and 19 bases lay in between. Looked up from germline, CDR1 is SGHVS and CDR2 is FQNEAQ. CDR3 coding DNA: TGTGCCAGCAGCTCCGAGGGCTATAACGGGGGCTCCTACGAGCAGTACTTC. It is translated as CASSSEGYNGGSYEQYF.

The V and J genes are TRBV7-9 and TRBJ1-2; a weak D match, TRBD1 (6 bases). Germline-derived CDR1 and CDR2 are SEHNR and FQNEAQ (reference sequence). The V end was cut by 2 bases, the J end by 7 bases, with 17 bases between. The CDR3 sequence is 15 residues long. In DNA, the CDR3 is TGTGCCAGCAGCTTACAGGGGTGGCCGGATCTTGGCTACACCTTC. The encoded protein is CASSLQGWPDLGYTF.

The sample holds a few counts of this clone. This rearrangement joins TRBV30 to TRBJ1-5; 7 nucleotides agree with TRBD1. J lost 0 bases, V lost 2 bases, and 7 bases had no gene match. Germline CDR1 and CDR2: GTSNPN and SVGIG (reference sequence). The CDR3 has 16 amino acids. In DNA form, the CDR3 reads TGTGCCTGGAGTATGGGGACAGTCTATAGCAATCAGCCCCAGCATTTT. Translation gives CAWSMGTVYSNQPQHF.

The CDR3 loop is CASSGVATAGGELFF. For the CDR3, the DNA is TGTGCCAGCAGCGGAGTGGCTACTGCGGGCGGGGAGCTGTTTTTT. The chain is built from TRBV11-2 and TRBJ2-2; maybe TRBD2 (5 bases). The CDR3 is 15 amino acids. V lost 5 bases and J lost 7, with 17 bases in between. Germline V lookup: CDR1 SGHAT, CDR2 FQNNGV.

This rearrangement joins TRBV9 to TRBJ2-1, with 9 bases fitting TRBD1. This CDR3 has 14 residues. J lost 6 bases, V lost 6 bases, and 7 bases had no gene match. The V gene's germline CDR1 is SGDLS and CDR2 YYNGEE. CDR3 bases: TGTGCCAGCAATTCCGGGACAGGGAGCAATGAGCAGTTCTTC. This encodes CASNSGTGSNEQFF.

This clone was seen a single time. The chain is built from TRBV4-3 and TRBJ2-7, with D uncertain. V lost 1 base and J 6 bases, leaving 4 bases between the germline ends. The CDR3 length is 11 residues. From germline, CDR1 is LGHNA and CDR2 YSLEER. The chain's CDR3 is CASSQGREQYF. DNA of the CDR3: TGCGCCAGCAGCCAAGGCCGCGAGCAGTACTTC.

The V gene is TRBV5-1, the J gene TRBJ1-6; tentative D call: TRBD1 (5 bases). Germline V gene lookup returns CDR1 SGHRS and CDR2 YFSETQ. The CDR3 loop spans 16 amino acids. The V and J ends lost 1 base and 8 bases respectively, with 16 bases between them. As DNA, the CDR3 is TGCGCCAGCAGCTTGAATCGGGGCGGGAAGGATTCACCCCTCCACTTT. Translated, it gives CASSLNRGGKDSPLHF. Complete variable domain (other parts from reference TRBV5-1 and TRBJ1-6): KAGVTQTPRYLIKTRGQQVTLSCSPISGHRSVSWYQQTPGQGLQFLFEYFSETQRNKGNFPGRFSGRQFSNSRSEMNVSTLELGDSALYLCASSLNRGGKDSPLHFGNGTRLTVT.

V usage is TRBV4-2 and J usage is TRBJ2-3, with D perhaps TRBD1 (6 bases). The germline V gene has CDR1 LGHNA and CDR2 YNFKEQ. The CDR3 is made up of 16 amino acids. Trimming left V 0 bases short and J 0 bases short, with 10 bases between. The chain's CDR3 is CASSQDAGTSTDTQYF. The DNA of the CDR3 is TGTGCCAGCAGCCAAGATGCAGGGACAAGCACAGATACGCAGTATTTT.

The rearrangement joins TRBV5-6 to TRBJ1-1, with TRBD1 as a possible D gene (5 bases). The CDR3 runs to 15 residues. Germline CDR1 SGHDT, CDR2 YYEEEE. V gave up 3 bases and J gave up 3 bases, with 15 bases separating them. CDR3 in DNA: TGTGCCAGCAGCTGGGGACCCGCGAAATACACTGAAGCTTTCTTT. This encodes CASSWGPAKYTEAFF.

This chain links TRBV5-1 with TRBJ1-2; D is uncertain. Germline lookup yields CDR1 SGHRS and CDR2 YFSETQ. The CDR3 sequence is 15 residues long. V lost 2 bases and J 4 bases, leaving 15 bases between the germline ends. CDR3 protein: CASSLDSSGIYGYTF. The CDR3 DNA is TGCGCCAGCAGCTTAGACTCATCCGGGATCTATGGCTACACCTTC. Drawing the rest from reference TRBV5-1 and TRBJ1-2, the complete variable domain is KAGVTQTPRYLIKTRGQQVTLSCSPISGHRSVSWYQQTPGQGLQFLFEYFSETQRNKGNFPGRFSGRQFSNSRSEMNVSTLELGDSALYLCASSLDSSGIYGYTFGSGTRLTVV.

This clone came up once. The chain carries TRBV13 and TRBJ1-2, with 7 bases lining up with TRBD1. CDR1 PRHDT and CDR2 FYEKMQ come from the germline V gene (reference sequence). The CDR3 is 15 amino acids. Germline trimming cut 5 bases from V and 0 bases from J; bases unmatched to any gene: 6. The chain's CDR3 is CASSATGDANYGYTF. The CDR3 coding sequence is TGTGCCAGCAGCGCTACAGGGGATGCTAACTATGGCTACACCTTC.

V gene TRBV30 combines with J gene TRBJ2-5; TRBD1 matches at 12 bases. Trimming removed 5 bases from V and 4 bases from J; junction bases left unmatched: 2. CDR3 length: 13 residues. Germline loops: CDR1 GTSNPN, CDR2 SVGIG (reference sequence). CDR3 residues: CAWGTGGTETQYF. CDR3 DNA: TGTGCCTGGGGGACAGGGGGCACAGAGACCCAGTACTTC.

This clone is a singleton in its sample. The chain uses TRBV14 and TRBJ2-1, with D perhaps matching TRBD2 (5 bases). The CDR3 covers 16 residues. V was trimmed by 1 base and J by 1 base, leaving 11 bases between them. Germline V lookup: CDR1 SGHDN, CDR2 FVKESK. This CDR3 is CASSQGERSSYNEQFF. The CDR3 DNA reads TGTGCCAGCAGCCAAGGGGAGAGGAGTTCCTACAATGAGCAGTTCTTC.

The V gene is TRBV11-3, the J gene TRBJ2-3; D is uncertain. CDR1 is SGHNT and CDR2 is YENEEA in the germline V gene. This CDR3 comprises 16 residues. The germline V and J ends were trimmed by 2 bases and 0 bases, with 12 bases remaining between them. CDR3 protein: CASSLFFASSTDTQYF. The CDR3, as DNA: TGTGCCAGCAGCTTATTTTTCGCTTCTAGCACAGATACGCAGTATTTT.

This clone was found a few times. The V call is TRBV27, the J call TRBJ1-4, with a tentative D call TRBD1 (5 bases). Trimming stripped 0 bases from V and 5 bases from J, with 7 bases between. There are 14 residues in the CDR3. Germline CDR1 is MNHEY and CDR2 is SMNVEV (reference sequence). CDR3 region: CASSLSTVNEKLFF. CDR3 DNA sequence: TGTGCCAGCAGTTTATCGACAGTCAATGAAAAACTGTTTTTT.

The chain combines TRBV7-2 with TRBJ1-6; D might be TRBD1 (5 bases). Per the germline V gene, CDR1 is SGHTA and CDR2 is FQGNSA. This CDR3 has 15 amino acids. V was trimmed by 4 bases and J by 6 bases, leaving 13 bases between them. The CDR3 loop is CASSYGGMGNSPLHF. Here the CDR3 DNA reads TGTGCCAGCAGCTATGGGGGAATGGGTAATTCACCCCTCCACTTT.

This clone was observed a single time. The chain joins TRBV6-1 to TRBJ2-5, with no clear D. Trimming removed 4 bases from V and 0 bases from J, with 6 bases in between. Germline V CDR1 and CDR2: MNHNS, SASEGT. This CDR3 spans 13 amino acids. Here the CDR3 DNA reads TGTGCCAGCAGTGCCAGGTACCAAGAGACCCAGTACTTC. It is translated as CASSARYQETQYF.